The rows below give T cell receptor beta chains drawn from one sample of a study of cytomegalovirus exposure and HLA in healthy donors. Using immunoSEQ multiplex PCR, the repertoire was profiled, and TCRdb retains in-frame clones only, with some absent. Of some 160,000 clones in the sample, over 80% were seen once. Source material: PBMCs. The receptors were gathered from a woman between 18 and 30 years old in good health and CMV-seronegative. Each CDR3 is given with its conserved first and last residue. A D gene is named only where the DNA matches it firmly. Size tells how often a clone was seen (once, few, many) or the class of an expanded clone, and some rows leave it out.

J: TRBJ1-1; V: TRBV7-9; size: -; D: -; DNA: TGTGCCAGCAGCTTAGAGTTGGGAGGCTCCGGCACTGAAGCTTTCTTT; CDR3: CASSLELGGSGTEAFF
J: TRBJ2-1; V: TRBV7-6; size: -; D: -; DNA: TGTGCCAGCAGCTTAGCGGAGGGCAGCTATGAGCAGTTCTTC; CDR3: CASSLAEGSYEQFF
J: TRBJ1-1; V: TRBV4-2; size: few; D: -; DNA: TGTGCCAGCAGCCAACAGACAGCGAACACTGAAGCTTTCTTT; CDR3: CASSQQTANTEAFF
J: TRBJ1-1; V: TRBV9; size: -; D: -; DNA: TGTGCCAGCAGCGTGGGGAGTATGAACACTGAAGCTTTCTTT; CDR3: CASSVGSMNTEAFF
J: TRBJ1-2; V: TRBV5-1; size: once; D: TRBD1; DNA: TGCGCCAGCAGCTCACAGACAGGGGGCGACTATGGCTACACCTTC; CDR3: CASSSQTGGDYGYTF
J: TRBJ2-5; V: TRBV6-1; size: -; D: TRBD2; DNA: TGTGCCAGCAGTGGGGGACTAGCGGGGGCCAGGGGGGAGACCCAGTACTTC; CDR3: CASSGGLAGARGETQYF
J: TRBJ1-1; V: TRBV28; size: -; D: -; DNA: TGTGCCAGCAGTCCAGCTGGGGGAGGCGGTGCCGCTGGAGCTTTCTTT; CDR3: CASSPAGGGGAAGAFF
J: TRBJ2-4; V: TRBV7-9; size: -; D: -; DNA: TGTGCCAGCAGCAAGTCAGGGTCGGTGGCCAAAAACATTCAGTACTTC; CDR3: CASSKSGSVAKNIQYF
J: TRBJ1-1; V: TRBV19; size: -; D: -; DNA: TGTGCCAGTAGTATAGACGGATCCGGGGGCACTGAAGCTTTCTTT; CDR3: CASSIDGSGGTEAFF
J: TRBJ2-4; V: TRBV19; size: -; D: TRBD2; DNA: TGTGCCAGTAGTCCAAGCGGGGTGGTTGCGGGCATTCAGTACTTC; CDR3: CASSPSGVVAGIQYF
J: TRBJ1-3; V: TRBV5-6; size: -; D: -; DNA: TGTGCCAGCAGCTTGATGGGGCCCTCTGGAAACACCATATATTTT; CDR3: CASSLMGPSGNTIYF
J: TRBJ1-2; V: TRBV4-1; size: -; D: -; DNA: TGCGCCAGCAGCCAAGACGGGAGAAACTATGGCTACACCTTC; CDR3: CASSQDGRNYGYTF
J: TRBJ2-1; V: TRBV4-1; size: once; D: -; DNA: TGCGCCAGCAGCCTCAGTTCCAATGAGCAGTTCTTC; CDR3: CASSLSSNEQFF
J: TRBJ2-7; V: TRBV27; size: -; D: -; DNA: TGTGCCAGCAGTAGGAGCTCCTACGAGCAGTACTTC; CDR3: CASSRSSYEQYF
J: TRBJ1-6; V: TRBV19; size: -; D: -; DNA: TGTGCCAGTAGCGAGTCAGGTTACCTATCACCCCTCCACTTT; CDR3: CASSESGYLSPLHF
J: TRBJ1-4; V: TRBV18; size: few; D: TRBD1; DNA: TGTGCCAGCTCAGGGACAGGGATTCGAGAAAAACTGTTTTTT; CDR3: CASSGTGIREKLFF
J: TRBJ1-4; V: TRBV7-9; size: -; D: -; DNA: TGTGCCGGAAGGGACTCCGGGACTAATGAAAAACTGTTTTTT; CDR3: CAGRDSGTNEKLFF
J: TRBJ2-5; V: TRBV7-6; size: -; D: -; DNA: TGTGCCAGCAGCTTAGGGGGCGGCGTTACACAAGAGACCCAGTACTTC; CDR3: CASSLGGGVTQETQYF
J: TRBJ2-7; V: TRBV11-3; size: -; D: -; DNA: TGTGCCAGCAGCTTCAGGGAATGGTCCTACGAGCAGTACTTC; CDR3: CASSFREWSYEQYF
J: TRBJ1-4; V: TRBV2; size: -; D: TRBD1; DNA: TGTGCCAGCAGAAAACAGACAGGGGGTGGTGAAAAACTGTTTTTT; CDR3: CASRKQTGGGEKLFF
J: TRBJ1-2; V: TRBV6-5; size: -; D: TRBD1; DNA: TGTGCCAGCAGTTACTCAGGACAGGGGGCGCAAGGCTACACCTTC; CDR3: CASSYSGQGAQGYTF
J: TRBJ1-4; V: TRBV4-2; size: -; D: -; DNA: TGTGCCAGCAGCCTCGAGAAGGGACTTAATGAAAAACTGTTTTTT; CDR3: CASSLEKGLNEKLFF
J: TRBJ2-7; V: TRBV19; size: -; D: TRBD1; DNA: TGTGCCAGTAGTATAGAAACAGGGGGTACCTACGAGCAGTACTTC; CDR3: CASSIETGGTYEQYF
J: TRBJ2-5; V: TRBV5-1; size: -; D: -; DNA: TGCGCCAGCAGGGACCCACAGGGAGGGGAGACCCAGTACTTC; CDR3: CASRDPQGGETQYF
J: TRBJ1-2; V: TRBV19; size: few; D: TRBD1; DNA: TGTGTCTCCACTCCCCGGGACAGAGATGGCTACACCTTC; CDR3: CVSTPRDRDGYTF
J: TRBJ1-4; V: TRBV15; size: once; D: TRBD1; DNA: TGTGCCACCAGCGCCTCCCGGGGGACAGGACCGAATGAAAAACTGTTTTTT; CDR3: CATSASRGTGPNEKLFF
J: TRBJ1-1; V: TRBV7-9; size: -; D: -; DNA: TGTGCCAGCAGCCCAGACGGGTACACTGAAGCTTTCTTT; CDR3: CASSPDGYTEAFF
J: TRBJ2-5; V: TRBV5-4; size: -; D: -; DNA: TGTGCCAGCAGCTTGGGATTACAGGGACTAAAAGAGACCCAGTACTTC; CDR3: CASSLGLQGLKETQYF
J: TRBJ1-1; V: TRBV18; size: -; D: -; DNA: TGTGCCAGCTCACCGCCAAGTGGGGGGACTGAAGCTTTCTTT; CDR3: CASSPPSGGTEAFF
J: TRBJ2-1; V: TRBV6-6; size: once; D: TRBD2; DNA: TGTGCCAGCACCTCGACTAGCGCCTACAATGAGCAGTTCTTC; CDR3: CASTSTSAYNEQFF
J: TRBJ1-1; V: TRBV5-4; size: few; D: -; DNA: TGTGCCAGCAGCTTGAGAGAGGGCAACACTGAAGCTTTCTTT; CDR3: CASSLREGNTEAFF
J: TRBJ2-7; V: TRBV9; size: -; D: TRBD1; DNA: TGTGCCAGCAGCGTAGGGTTGGACAGGAGGCACGAGCAGTACTTC; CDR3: CASSVGLDRRHEQYF
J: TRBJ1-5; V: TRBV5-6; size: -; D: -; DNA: TGTGCCAGCAGCTTGGCGGCAGGGCCTAGCAATCAGCCCCAGCATTTT; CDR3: CASSLAAGPSNQPQHF
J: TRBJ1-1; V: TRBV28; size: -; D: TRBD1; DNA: TGTGCCAGCAGTCCCCCTCCGGGACAGTGGGCTTTCTTT; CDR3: CASSPPPGQWAFF
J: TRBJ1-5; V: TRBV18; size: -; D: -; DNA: TGTGCCAGCTCACCCGCGTACGAGGTCTATCAGCCCCAGCATTTT; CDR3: CASSPAYEVYQPQHF
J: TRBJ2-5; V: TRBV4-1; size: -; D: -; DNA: TGCGCCAGCAGCCGCTGGGCCCCCGGAGAGACCCAGTACTTC; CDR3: CASSRWAPGETQYF
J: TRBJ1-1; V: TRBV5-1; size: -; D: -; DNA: TGCGCCAGCAGCCCCGCGATGAACACTGAAGCTTTCTTT; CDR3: CASSPAMNTEAFF
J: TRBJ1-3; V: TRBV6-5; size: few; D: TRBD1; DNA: TGTGCCAGCGGACAGGGTGCCCGTACAAACACCATATATTTT; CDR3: CASGQGARTNTIYF
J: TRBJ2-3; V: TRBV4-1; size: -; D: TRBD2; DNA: TGCGCCAGCAGCCAAGATGGGAGCGGGGGTGAGGCAGATACGCAGTATTTT; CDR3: CASSQDGSGGEADTQYF
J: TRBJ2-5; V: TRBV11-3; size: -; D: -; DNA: TGTGCCAGCAGCCCCAGCGGCCAAGAGACCCAGTACTTC; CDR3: CASSPSGQETQYF
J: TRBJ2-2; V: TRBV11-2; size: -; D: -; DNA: TGTGCCAGCAGCACAACTGGGTTCGGTCAGGCCGGGGAGCTGTTTTTT; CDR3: CASSTTGFGQAGELFF
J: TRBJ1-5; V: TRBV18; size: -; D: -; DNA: TGTGCCAGCGCCCGGAGCAATCAGCCCCAGCATTTT; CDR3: CASARSNQPQHF
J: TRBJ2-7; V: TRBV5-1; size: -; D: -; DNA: TGCGCCAGCAGCCTGCGGGGGCCCGACTACGAGCAGTACTTC; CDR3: CASSLRGPDYEQYF
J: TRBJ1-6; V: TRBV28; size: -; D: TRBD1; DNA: TGTGCCAGCAGTCCGGGACAGGGGTATTCACCCCTCCACTTT; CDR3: CASSPGQGYSPLHF
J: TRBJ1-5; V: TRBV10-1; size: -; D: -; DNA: TGCGCCAGCGGGGGGGCAGGGGATAGCAATCAGCCCCAGCATTTT; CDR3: CASGGAGDSNQPQHF
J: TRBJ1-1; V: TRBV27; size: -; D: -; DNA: TGTGCCAGCAGTTTTGAGGCGGACACTGAAGCTTTCTTT; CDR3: CASSFEADTEAFF
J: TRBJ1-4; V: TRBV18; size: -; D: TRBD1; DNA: TGTGCCAGCTCCCCGACCGGGACAGGTCATGAAAAACTGTTTTTT; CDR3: CASSPTGTGHEKLFF
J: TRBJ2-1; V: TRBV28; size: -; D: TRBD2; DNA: TGTGCCAGCAGCAGGACTAGTTTTACAGTTCGGAGCCAGTTCTTC; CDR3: CASSRTSFTVRSQFF
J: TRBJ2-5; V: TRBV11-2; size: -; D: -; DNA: TGTGCCAGCAGCTCCCTCATAACTTGGGAGACCCAGTACTTC; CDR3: CASSSLITWETQYF
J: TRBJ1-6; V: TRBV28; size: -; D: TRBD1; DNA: TGTGCCAGCATCGGACAGGGGCGACCACCCCTCCACTTT; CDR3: CASIGQGRPPLHF
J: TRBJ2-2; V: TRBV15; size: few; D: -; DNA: TGTGCCACCAGCAGAGGAAGCTCGAACACCGGGGAGCTGTTTTTT; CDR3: CATSRGSSNTGELFF
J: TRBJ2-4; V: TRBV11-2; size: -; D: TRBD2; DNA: TGTGCCAGCAGCCAAGCGGGGGTGGCGAACATTCAGTACTTC; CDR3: CASSQAGVANIQYF
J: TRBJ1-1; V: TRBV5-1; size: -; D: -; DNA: TGCGCCAGCAGCCCGATCCCAGGGAACACTGAAGCTTTCTTT; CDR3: CASSPIPGNTEAFF
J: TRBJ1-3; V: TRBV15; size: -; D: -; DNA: TGTGCCACCAGCAGAGATACGCGGTCCGCCACACTCTCTGGAAACACCATATATTTT; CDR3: CATSRDTRSATLSGNTIYF
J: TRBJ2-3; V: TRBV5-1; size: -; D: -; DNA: TGCGCCAGCAGCCTCTGGCCAACTGAGGGAGATACGCAGTATTTT; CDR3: CASSLWPTEGDTQYF
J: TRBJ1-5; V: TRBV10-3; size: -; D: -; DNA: TGTGCCATCAGTGCCTCGGGGCAGCCCCAGCATTTT; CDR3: CAISASGQPQHF
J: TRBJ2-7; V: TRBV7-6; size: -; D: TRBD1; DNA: TGTGCCAGCAGCGCCCGACAGGGAAACGAGCAGTACTTC; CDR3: CASSARQGNEQYF
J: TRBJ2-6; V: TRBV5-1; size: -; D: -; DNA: TGCGCCAGCAGCTTGGCGCCGCTCTCTAGGGCCAACGTCCTGACTTTC; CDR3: CASSLAPLSRANVLTF
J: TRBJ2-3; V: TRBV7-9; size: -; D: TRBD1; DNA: TGTGCCAGCAGCCCAGGGACAGTCAGTACGCAGTATTTT; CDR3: CASSPGTVSTQYF